Sequencing of this TCR beta chain was carried out in a study of blood T cell repertoires in COVID-19. Study in general: The analysed material was cDNA or gDNA that came from T cells, B-cell-depleted T cells, or PBMCs.

Assay used: immunoSEQ multiplex PCR; TCRdb lists only in-frame clones, some missing. This sample carries around 100,000 clones, 90% of them seen once, and the ten largest clones take 4.5% to 5.5%. The CDR3 extends over 15 amino acids. Trimming at V came to 2 bases and at J to 7 bases, leaving 5 bases not matched to a gene. In germline, CDR1 is KGHDR, CDR2 SFDVKD. Input material: peripheral blood. The sequence was collected from a man aged 50 to 60 with acute or convalescent COVID-19. The V and J genes are TRBV24-1 and TRBJ2-3, with TRBD2 matching 10 bases. DNA for the CDR3: TGTGCCACCAGTGATTCCCTAGCGGGAGTGTATACGCAGTATTTT. Its protein is CATSDSLAGVYTQYF.